The 30 T cell receptor beta chains presented below share a single source sample, sequenced in a study of T cells in Graves' hyperthyroidism and ophthalmopathy. Amplification of TCR beta CDR3 regions used RNA as the template. Researchers ran a first-round RT-PCR on the TCR CDR3 using the HTBI primer set. TCRdb reprocessed the multiplex PCR reads with MiXCR, giving one entry per CDR3 protein. This table has hundreds of thousands of distinct CDR3 sequences, around 15% appearing once. Sequenced input: blood. These receptors were collected from a young woman with Graves' hyperthyroidism.

This clonotype came up many times. The chain couples TRBV2 to TRBJ2-1; D gene ambiguous. This CDR3 comprises 13 residues. Trimming shortened V by 0 bases and J by 9 bases, and 9 bases separated the two germline ends. Germline CDR1 is SNHLY and CDR2 is FYNNEI. CDR3 sequence: CASSEARLLEQFF. As DNA, the CDR3 is TGTGCCAGCAGTGAAGCGCGACTCCTTGAGCAGTTCTTC.

This clonotype was seen a handful of times. CDR3 region: CASSLDIDLERCCTEGGSPLHF. CDR3 bases: TGTGCCAGCAGCTTAGATATTGACTTAGAGAGGTGTTGTACCGAAGGAGGTTCACCCCTCCACTTT. This sequence joins TRBV7-3 and TRBJ1-6; unclear D gene. The V end lost 2 bases, the J end lost 9 bases, and 35 bases lay between the germline ends. The CDR3 is 22 amino acids. Germline CDR1 is SGHTA and CDR2 is FQGTGA.

This clonotype was seen repeatedly, ten times or more. The chain is built from TRBV6-2 or TRBV6-3 and TRBJ2-7; 7 bases fit TRBD1. The CDR3 contains 14 residues. V was clipped by 0 bases and J by 3 bases; unmatched bases: 2. Germline loops: CDR1 MNHEY, CDR2 SVGEGT. This CDR3 reads CASSYSGTDYEQYF. CDR3 in DNA: TGTGCCAGCAGTTACTCCGGGACAGACTACGAGCAGTACTTC.

This clonotype occurred many times. This chain links TRBV28 with TRBJ1-2, with D unresolved. Looked up from germline, CDR1 is MDHEN and CDR2 is SYDVKM. The CDR3 extends over 14 amino acids. The ends were cut back, 3 bases at V and 6 bases at J, with 14 bases in the middle. CDR3 sequence (DNA): TGTGCCAGCAGTTTGGGGTCTTACCTCAATGGCTACACCTTC. It is translated as CASSLGSYLNGYTF.

In its sample, this clonotype was seen many times. The gene calls are TRBV29-1 and TRBJ2-1, with TRBD1 matching 8 bases. The CDR3 consists of 14 residues. The V and J ends lost 8 bases and 3 bases, in that order; junction bases with no gene match: 9. Germline V gives CDR1 SQVTM, CDR2 ANQGSEA. The CDR3 sequence is CSTPGDRIYNEQFF. CDR3 sequence (DNA): TGCAGCACCCCTGGGGACAGGATCTACAATGAGCAGTTCTTC.

This clonotype was seen only a few times. The V call is TRBV29-1, the J call TRBJ1-6; D not resolved. V was pared by 5 bases and J by 0 bases, with 2 bases between. The length of the CDR3 is 12 residues. Germline assignment: CDR1 SQVTM and CDR2 ANQGSEA. The CDR3 DNA reads as TGCAGCGTTAGCTCCTATAATTCACCCCTCCACTTT. Translation: CSVSSYNSPLHF. Full variable domain (remainder filled in from reference TRBV29-1 and TRBJ1-6): SAVISQKPSRDICQRGTSLTIQCQVDSQVTMMFWYRQQPGQSLTLIATANQGSEATYESGFVIDKFPISRPNLTFSTLTVSNMSPEDSSIYLCSVSSYNSPLHFGNGTRLTVT.

At least ten counts were recorded for this clonotype. The chain uses TRBV5-5 and TRBJ1-1; D call uncertain. The CDR3 length is 13 residues. In germline, CDR1 is SGHKS, CDR2 YYEKEE (reference sequence). The V end lost 7 bases, the J end lost 2 bases, and 12 bases lay between the germline ends. DNA of the CDR3: TGTGCCAGCCGCCTTGGATCAAACACTGAAGCTTTCTTT. It is translated as CASRLGSNTEAFF. The complete variable domain, with remaining parts taken from reference TRBV5-5 and TRBJ1-1, reads DAGVTQSPTHLIKTRGQQVTLRCSPISGHKSVSWYQQVLGQGPQFIFQYYEKEERGRGNFPDRFSARQFPNYSSELNVNALLLGDSALYLCASRLGSNTEAFFGQGTRLTVV.

The chain employs TRBV9 and TRBJ2-7, with 9 nucleotides matching TRBD1. The CDR3 spans 17 residues. Germline CDR1 SGDLS, CDR2 YYNGEE. After removal of 0 bases from V and 2 bases from J, the junction contained 9 bases not matched to a gene. The CDR3 is CASSVGVGTGNTYEQYF. DNA of the CDR3: TGTGCCAGCAGCGTAGGCGTGGGGACAGGGAACACCTACGAGCAGTACTTC.

This clonotype has a count of ten or more. The chain couples TRBV28 to TRBJ2-1, with a weak D call TRBD1 (5 bases). The V gene lost 4 bases and the J gene lost 0 bases, with 13 bases spanning the gap. This CDR3 comprises 16 residues. Looked up from germline, CDR1 is MDHEN and CDR2 is SYDVKM. DNA of the CDR3: TGTGCCAGCAGTTCGATGACAGCTAGCTCCTACAATGAGCAGTTCTTC. The encoded protein is CASSSMTASSYNEQFF.

The chain employs TRBV5-1 and TRBJ2-5; D unresolved. The CDR3 extends over 13 amino acids. CDR1 and CDR2 from the germline V gene are SGHRS and YFSETQ. With 1 base removed from V and 2 bases from J, the gap between germline ends came to 6 bases. The CDR3: CASSLNTQETQYF. CDR3 coding DNA: TGCGCCAGCAGCTTGAACACTCAAGAGACCCAGTACTTC.

This clonotype came up a few times. The J gene is TRBJ2-1, the V gene TRBV13; D remains ambiguous. The ends were cut back, 4 bases at V and 10 bases at J, with 14 bases in the middle. CDR1 is PRHDT, CDR2 FYEKMQ, per germline (reference sequence). The CDR3 has 13 residues. Here the CDR3 reads CASSSYPVGEQFF. The DNA for the CDR3 is TGTGCCAGCAGCTCCTATCCCGTGGGCGAGCAGTTCTTC.

This clonotype has more than one count but fewer than ten. The chain joins TRBV5-6 to TRBJ1-1, with D perhaps matching TRBD1 (5 bases). This CDR3 has 15 amino acids. Trimming left V 2 bases short and J 1 base short, with 12 bases between. CDR1 SGHDT and CDR2 YYEEEE come from the germline V gene. Here the CDR3 reads CASSLIDSQNTEAFF. In DNA, the CDR3 is TGTGCCAGCAGCTTAATAGACAGCCAGAACACTGAAGCTTTCTTT. The full variable domain, with the rest looked up from reference TRBV5-6 and TRBJ1-1, is DAGVTQSPTHLIKTRGQQVTLRCSPKSGHDTVSWYQQALGQGPQFIFQYYEEEERQRGNFPDRFSGHQFPNYSSELNVNALLLGDSALYLCASSLIDSQNTEAFFGQGTRLTVV.

This clonotype was seen ten or more times. The V call is TRBV6-1, the J call TRBJ2-7; D remains unclear. CDR1 and CDR2 (germline): MNHNS, SASEGT. This CDR3 has 13 residues. Trimming left V 7 bases short and J 0 bases short, with 10 bases between. CDR3 protein: CASNDWGSYEQYF. The DNA of the CDR3 is TGTGCCAGCAACGATTGGGGCTCCTACGAGCAGTACTTC.

This clonotype was observed many times. V usage is TRBV7-2 and J usage is TRBJ2-1, with 7 bases that match TRBD1. CDR1 and CDR2 from the germline V gene are SGHTA and FQGNSA. The CDR3 runs 14 residues. The ends lost 5 bases at V and 12 bases at J; junction bases unmatched: 13. The DNA for the CDR3 is TGTGCCAGCAGCACATATACAGGACAGGCTATGCAGTTCTTC. This gives the protein CASSTYTGQAMQFF.

This clonotype turned up a few times. This chain links TRBV7-9 with TRBJ2-1; D might be TRBD1 or TRBD2, each matching 6 bases. The CDR3 runs 18 residues. The ends were cut back, 5 bases at V and 2 bases at J, with 22 bases in the middle. CDR1 and CDR2 (germline): SEHNR, FQNEAQ (reference sequence). The CDR3 sequence: CASSTWERAQGAYNEQFF. CDR3 nucleotides: TGTGCCAGCAGCACCTGGGAGCGGGCACAGGGCGCCTACAATGAGCAGTTCTTC. Based on the CDR3 plus reference TRBV7-9 and TRBJ2-1, the full variable domain is DTGVSQNPRHKITKRGQNVTFRCDPISEHNRLYWYRQTLGQGPEFLTYFQNEAQLEKSRLLSDRFSAERPKGSFSTLEIQRTEQGDSAMYLCASSTWERAQGAYNEQFFGPGTRLTVL.

This clonotype was recorded at least ten times. This chain links TRBV2 with TRBJ2-1; D gene unclear. The germline V and J ends were trimmed by 0 bases and 8 bases, with 11 bases remaining between them. CDR3 size: 14 residues. Germline assignment: CDR1 SNHLY and CDR2 FYNNEI. CDR3: CASSEAKGLYEQFF. The CDR3, as DNA: TGTGCCAGCAGTGAAGCTAAGGGTCTCTATGAGCAGTTCTTC.

This clonotype showed up many times. The J gene is TRBJ2-7, the V gene TRBV19; D not resolved. Germline CDR1 LNHDA, CDR2 SQIVND (reference sequence). The CDR3 runs 13 residues. V was cut by 5 bases and J by 6 bases, with 14 bases left in between. In DNA, the CDR3 is TGTGCCAGTAGTGGGCCACGGGTGGGCGAGCAGTACTTC. Translating it yields CASSGPRVGEQYF.

This sequence joins TRBV7-8 and TRBJ1-5; D not certain. The V end lost 4 bases, the J end lost 9 bases, and 10 bases lay between the germline ends. CDR1 and CDR2 from the germline V gene are SGHVS and FQNEAQ. This CDR3 comprises 12 residues. The CDR3 DNA follows: TGTGCCAGCAGCTCCGCGTCAGGGCCCCAGCATTTT. It encodes CASSSASGPQHF.

This clonotype was seen more than once but under ten times. CDR3 loop: CASSAAGTVQETQYF. CDR3 DNA sequence: TGTGCCAGCAGCGCCGCCGGGACAGTCCAAGAGACCCAGTACTTC. The rearrangement uses TRBV13 and TRBJ2-5; TRBD1 matches at 7 bases. V lost 5 bases and J lost 1; bases outside the gene matches: 7. This CDR3 is 15 amino acids long. Germline V CDR1 and CDR2: PRHDT, FYEKMQ (reference sequence).

This chain joins TRBV9 and TRBJ1-2; D is perhaps TRBD1 (6 bases). Germline loops: CDR1 SGDLS, CDR2 YYNGEE. This CDR3 is 18 amino acids long. Trimming shortened V by 0 bases and J by 7 bases, and 25 bases separated the two germline ends. The CDR3 loop reads CASSVAVGVRGGDGGYTF. CDR3 DNA sequence: TGTGCCAGCAGCGTAGCTGTGGGGGTTAGGGGGGGAGACGGTGGCTACACCTTC. The whole variable domain, filled in from reference TRBV9 and TRBJ1-2, reads DSGVTQTPKHLITATGQRVTLRCSPRSGDLSVYWYQQSLDQGLQFLIQYYNGEERAKGNILERFSAQQFPDLHSELNLSSLELGDSALYFCASSVAVGVRGGDGGYTFGSGTRLTVV.

This clonotype was counted at least ten times. V usage is TRBV7-9 and J usage is TRBJ2-1, with D possibly being TRBD1 (5 bases). The germline CDR1 and CDR2 sequences are SEHNR and FQNEAQ (reference sequence). The CDR3 consists of 12 residues. Trimming shortened V by 8 bases and J by 8 bases, and 13 bases separated the two germline ends. In nucleotides, the CDR3 is TGTGCCAGCCTGGGGCTGTCGGATGAGCAGTTCTTC. Translation gives CASLGLSDEQFF.

To note about this clonotype: A much larger clone differs by one base, so this may be a read error. The genes are TRBV2 and TRBJ2-5; D is perhaps TRBD2 (6 bases). CDR1 SNHLY and CDR2 FYNNEI come from the germline V gene. The ends were cut back, 11 bases at V and 6 bases at J, with 22 bases in the middle. This CDR3 comprises 14 residues. The CDR3 reads CAGGRIASTKTQYF. DNA for the CDR3: TGTGCCGGAGGGCGGATCGCCAGCACAAAGACCCAGTACTTC.

The table lists this clonotype with a few counts. The rearrangement links TRBV7-6 to TRBJ2-1, with 13 nucleotides matching TRBD2. The CDR3 runs to 14 residues. The V and J ends lost 7 bases and 5 bases, in that order; junction bases with no gene match: 2. In germline, CDR1 is SGHVS, CDR2 FNYEAQ. The CDR3, as DNA: TGTGCCAGCACTACTAGCGGGAGGGACAATGAGCAGTTCTTC. Translating gives CASTTSGRDNEQFF.

This clonotype has more than one count but fewer than ten. The rearrangement links TRBV27 to TRBJ1-1; D is possibly TRBD1 (5 bases). The CDR3 is made up of 14 amino acids. The ends were cut back, 3 bases at V and 3 bases at J, with 11 bases in the middle. The germline V gene encodes CDR1 MNHEY and CDR2 SMNVEV (reference sequence). Written as DNA, the CDR3 is TGTGCCAGCAGTTTGATCTGGGGCGACACTGAAGCTTTCTTT. This sequence encodes CASSLIWGDTEAFF.

At least ten counts were recorded for this clonotype. V is TRBV30 and J is TRBJ1-1; D unclear. Germline assignment: CDR1 GTSNPN and CDR2 SVGIG (reference sequence). V was pared by 1 base and J by 4 bases, with 10 bases between. This CDR3 is 13 amino acids long. CDR3 in DNA: TGTGCCTGGAGTGACGGGAGAGGCACTGAAGCTTTCTTT. Protein: CAWSDGRGTEAFF.

Only a few counts were recorded for this clonotype. This sequence joins TRBV14 and TRBJ2-7, with D unclear. There are 16 residues in the CDR3. Trimming removed 1 base at V and 3 bases at J, with 16 bases between. Germline lookup yields CDR1 SGHDN and CDR2 FVKESK. This CDR3 is CASSQGQNPLYYEQYF. In nucleotides, the CDR3 is TGTGCCAGCAGCCAAGGGCAGAACCCATTATACTACGAGCAGTACTTC.

This clonotype was counted ten times or more. The chain links TRBV28 to TRBJ2-4, with TRBD1 matching over 8 bases. The CDR3 is 14 residues long. V was clipped by 4 bases and J by 5 bases; unmatched bases: 4. Germline loops: CDR1 MDHEN, CDR2 SYDVKM. The CDR3 here is CASSYWDRQNIQYF. The CDR3, as DNA: TGTGCCAGCAGTTATTGGGACAGGCAAAACATTCAGTACTTC.

This rearrangement joins TRBV19 to TRBJ2-7; a weak D match, TRBD1 (5 bases). There are 16 residues in the CDR3. With 5 bases removed from V and 3 bases from J, the gap between germline ends came to 20 bases. CDR1 and CDR2 from the germline V gene are LNHDA and SQIVND (reference sequence). The CDR3 region has the DNA TGTGCCAGTAGTTTAGCTGGGCCGGACACAGTCTACGAGCAGTACTTC. Translated, it gives CASSLAGPDTVYEQYF.

Ten or more counts support this clonotype. The chain has TRBV18 and TRBJ2-3; the D is unclear. There are 13 residues in the CDR3. Germline CDR1 reads KGHSH; CDR2 reads LQKENI. V lost 3 bases and J lost 4, with 8 bases in between. Here the CDR3 DNA reads TGTGCCAGCTCACCCACGCTAGCAGATACGCAGTATTTT. Encoded protein: CASSPTLADTQYF.

As for this clonotype: One junction end does not reproduce the germline sequence, and a read error may be involved. This sequence joins TRBV5-1 and TRBJ1-1, with D unresolved. From germline, CDR1 is SGHRS and CDR2 YFSETQ. This CDR3 contains 13 residues. The CDR3 sequence is CAGSFPNGVEAFF. The DNA of the CDR3 is TGCGCCGGCAGCTTCCCCAACGGTGTAGAAGCTTTCTTT.